This TCR beta chain was retrieved from a study of CD8 T cells in ankylosing spondylitis. General observations from the study: Within peripheral blood, clones linked to disease were CD8+ and relatively rare. As reported, disease-linked clones showed significant enrichment in matched ankylosing spondylitis synovial fluid. Some of the motif variants had earlier been found in reactive arthritis patients' fluid and blood. Ankylosing spondylitis blood seemed to carry a telltale TCR beta motif made of several highly homologous variants.

A quantitative 5'-RACE method, one with molecular barcodes, was used to make TCR beta libraries. MiXCR was run by TCRdb on the 5' RACE reads, yielding one entry per CDR3 protein. The table lists roughly 700,000 distinct CDR3 sequences, 15% to 20% of them singletons, with under 20% in the top ten. About this clonotype: What it binds is unknown.

The germline V and J ends were trimmed by 5 bases and 9 bases, with 14 bases remaining between them. The CDR3 extends over 12 amino acids. Sequenced: blood, either unsorted or a sorted T cell fraction (not recorded which). This receptor was identified in a male donor with ankylosing spondylitis. The rearrangement uses TRBV12-3 or TRBV12-4 and TRBJ2-7; D unresolved. This chain's CDR3 is CASSLDSYGQYF. In nucleotides, the CDR3 is TGTGCCAGCAGTCTTGACTCCTATGGGCAGTACTTC.